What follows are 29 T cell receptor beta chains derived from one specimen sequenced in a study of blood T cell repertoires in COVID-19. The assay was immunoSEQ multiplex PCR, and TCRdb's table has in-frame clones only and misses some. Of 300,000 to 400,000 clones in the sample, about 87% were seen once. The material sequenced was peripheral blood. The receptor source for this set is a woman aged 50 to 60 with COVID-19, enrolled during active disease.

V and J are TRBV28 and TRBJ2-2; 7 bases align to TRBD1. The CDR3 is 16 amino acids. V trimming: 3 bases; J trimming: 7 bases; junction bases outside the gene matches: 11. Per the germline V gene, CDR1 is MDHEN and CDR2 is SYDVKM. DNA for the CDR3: TGTGCCAGCAGTTTCATAGGGACAGTCAGCAGCGGGGAGCTGTTTTTT. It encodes CASSFIGTVSSGELFF.

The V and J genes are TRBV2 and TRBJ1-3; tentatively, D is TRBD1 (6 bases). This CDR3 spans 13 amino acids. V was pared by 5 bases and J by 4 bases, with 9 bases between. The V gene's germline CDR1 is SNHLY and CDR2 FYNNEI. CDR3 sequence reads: CASSPGTGNTIYF. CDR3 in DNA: TGTGCCAGCAGTCCCGGGACAGGAAACACCATATATTTT.

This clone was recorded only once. The CDR3 region has the DNA TGTGCCACCAGTGATCAGACAGCCCTCCACTACAATGAGCAGTTCTTC. Its protein is CATSDQTALHYNEQFF. The V gene is TRBV24-1, the J gene TRBJ2-1; the D gene is possibly TRBD1 (5 bases). This CDR3 is 16 amino acids long. Germline CDR1 KGHDR, CDR2 SFDVKD. V was cut by 3 bases and J by 3 bases, with 14 bases left in between.

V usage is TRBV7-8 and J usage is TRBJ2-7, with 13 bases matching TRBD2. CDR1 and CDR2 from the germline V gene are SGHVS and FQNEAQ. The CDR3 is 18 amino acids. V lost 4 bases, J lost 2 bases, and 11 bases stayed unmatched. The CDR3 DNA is TGTGCCAGCAGCTACGGACTAGCGGGAGATCCGTTGGCCTACGAGCAGTACTTC. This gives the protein CASSYGLAGDPLAYEQYF.

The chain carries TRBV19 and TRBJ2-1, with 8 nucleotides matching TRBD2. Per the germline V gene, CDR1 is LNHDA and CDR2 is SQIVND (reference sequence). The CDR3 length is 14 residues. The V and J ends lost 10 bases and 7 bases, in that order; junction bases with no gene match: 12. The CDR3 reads CATSGGASGNEQFF. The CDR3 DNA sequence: TGTGCCACCTCGGGGGGGGCTAGCGGAAATGAGCAGTTCTTC. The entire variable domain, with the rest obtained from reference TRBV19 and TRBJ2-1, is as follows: DGGITQSPKYLFRKEGQNVTLSCEQNLNHDAMYWYRQDPGQGLRLIYYSQIVNDFQKGDIAEGYSVSREKKESFPLTVTSAQKNPTAFYLCATSGGASGNEQFFGPGTRLTVL.

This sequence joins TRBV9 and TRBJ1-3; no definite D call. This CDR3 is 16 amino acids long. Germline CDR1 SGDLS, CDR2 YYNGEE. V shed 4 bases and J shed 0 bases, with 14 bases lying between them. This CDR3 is CASSFETQSSGNTIYF. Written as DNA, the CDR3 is TGTGCCAGCAGCTTCGAGACTCAGAGCTCTGGAAACACCATATATTTT.

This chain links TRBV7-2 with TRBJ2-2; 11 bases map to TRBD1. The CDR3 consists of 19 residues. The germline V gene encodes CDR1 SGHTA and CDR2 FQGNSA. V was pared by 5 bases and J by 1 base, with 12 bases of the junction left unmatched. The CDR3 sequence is CASSLRTGGLVGNTGELFF. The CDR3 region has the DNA TGTGCCAGCAGCCTCCGGACAGGGGGCTTAGTCGGGAACACCGGGGAGCTGTTTTTT.

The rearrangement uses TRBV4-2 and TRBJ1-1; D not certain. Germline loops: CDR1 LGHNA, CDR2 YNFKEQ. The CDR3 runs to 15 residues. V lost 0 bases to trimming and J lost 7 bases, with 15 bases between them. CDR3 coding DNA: TGTGCCAGCAGCCAAGAAGCGGGTCTGGTCAATGAAGCTTTCTTT. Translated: CASSQEAGLVNEAFF.

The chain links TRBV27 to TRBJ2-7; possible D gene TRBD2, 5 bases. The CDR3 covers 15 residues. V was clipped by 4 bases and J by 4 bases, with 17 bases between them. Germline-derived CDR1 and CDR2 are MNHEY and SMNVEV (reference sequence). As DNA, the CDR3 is TGTGCCAGCAGTTCATTCGGGGAAACCCTTTACGAGCAGTACTTC. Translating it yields CASSSFGETLYEQYF.

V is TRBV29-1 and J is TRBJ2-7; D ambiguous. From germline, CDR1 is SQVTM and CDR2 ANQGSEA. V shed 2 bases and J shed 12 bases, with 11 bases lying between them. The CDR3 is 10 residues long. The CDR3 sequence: CSVETEYAYF. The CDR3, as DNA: TGCAGCGTTGAAACCGAGTATGCGTACTTC.

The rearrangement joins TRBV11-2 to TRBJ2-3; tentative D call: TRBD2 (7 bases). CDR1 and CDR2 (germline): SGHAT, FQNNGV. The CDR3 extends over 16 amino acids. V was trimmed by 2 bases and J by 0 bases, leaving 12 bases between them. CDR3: CASSLSGGGSTDTQYF. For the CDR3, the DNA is TGTGCCAGCAGCTTATCGGGCGGGGGCAGCACAGATACGCAGTATTTT.

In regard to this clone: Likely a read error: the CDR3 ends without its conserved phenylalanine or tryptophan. The CDR3 protein is CASSFQAYEQYL. For the CDR3, the DNA is TGTGCCAGCAGCTTTCAGGCCTACGAGCAGTACCTC. The chain couples TRBV11-2 to TRBJ2-7; no definite D call. The V end was cut by 3 bases, the J end by 2 bases, with 5 bases between. The CDR3 length is 12 residues. CDR1 and CDR2 (germline): SGHAT, FQNNGV.

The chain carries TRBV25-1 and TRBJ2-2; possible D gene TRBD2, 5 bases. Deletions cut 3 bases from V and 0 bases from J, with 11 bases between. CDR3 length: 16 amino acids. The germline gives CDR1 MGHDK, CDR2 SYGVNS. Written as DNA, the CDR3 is TGTGCCAGCAGTGATTACAGCGGCGCGAACACCGGGGAGCTGTTTTTT. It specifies CASSDYSGANTGELFF.

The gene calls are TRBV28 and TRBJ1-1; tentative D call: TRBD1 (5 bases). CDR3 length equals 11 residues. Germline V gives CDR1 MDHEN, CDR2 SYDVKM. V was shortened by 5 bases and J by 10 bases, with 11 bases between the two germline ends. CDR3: CASSRPGGAFF. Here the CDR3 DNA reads TGTGCCAGCAGTCGCCCGGGGGGAGCTTTCTTT.

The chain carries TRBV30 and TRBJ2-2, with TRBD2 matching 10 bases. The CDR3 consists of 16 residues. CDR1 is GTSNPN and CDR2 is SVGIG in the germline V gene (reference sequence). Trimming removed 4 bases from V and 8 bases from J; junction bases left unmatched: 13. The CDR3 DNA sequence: TGTGCCTGGACTACCCGGGCTAGCGGGAGAATGGGGGAGCTGTTTTTT. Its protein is CAWTTRASGRMGELFF.

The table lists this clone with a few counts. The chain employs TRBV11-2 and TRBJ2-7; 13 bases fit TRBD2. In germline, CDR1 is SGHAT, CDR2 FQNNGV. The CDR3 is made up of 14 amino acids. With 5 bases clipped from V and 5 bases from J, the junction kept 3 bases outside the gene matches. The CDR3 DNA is TGTGCCAGCAGCCGGACTAGCGGGGGCAACGAGCAGTACTTC. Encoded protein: CASSRTSGGNEQYF.

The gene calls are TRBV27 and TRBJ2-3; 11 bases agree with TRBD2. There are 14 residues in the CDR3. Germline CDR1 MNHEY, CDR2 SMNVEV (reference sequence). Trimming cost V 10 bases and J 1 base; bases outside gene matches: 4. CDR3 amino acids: CATKLAGGTDTQYF. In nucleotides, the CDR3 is TGTGCCACCAAACTAGCGGGGGGCACAGATACGCAGTATTTT.

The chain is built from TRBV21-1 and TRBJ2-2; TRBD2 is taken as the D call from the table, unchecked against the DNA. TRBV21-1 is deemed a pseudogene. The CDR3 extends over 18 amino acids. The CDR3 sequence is CASSRRGISQLFTGELFF. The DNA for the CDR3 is TGTGCCAGCAGCAGACGGGGTATTTCACAGCTATTCACCGGGGAGCTGTTTTTT.

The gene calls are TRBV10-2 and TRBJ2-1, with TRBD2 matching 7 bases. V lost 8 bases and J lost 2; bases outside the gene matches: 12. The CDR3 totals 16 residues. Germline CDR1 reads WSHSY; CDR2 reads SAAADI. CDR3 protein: CASAGSASGPYNEQFF. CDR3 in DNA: TGCGCCAGCGCTGGGTCGGCTAGCGGACCCTACAATGAGCAGTTCTTC.

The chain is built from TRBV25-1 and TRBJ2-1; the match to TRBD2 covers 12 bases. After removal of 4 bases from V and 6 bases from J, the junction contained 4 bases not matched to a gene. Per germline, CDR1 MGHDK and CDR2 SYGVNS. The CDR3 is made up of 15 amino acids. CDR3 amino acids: CASSALAGGFNEQFF. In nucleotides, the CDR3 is TGTGCCAGCAGTGCACTAGCGGGAGGATTCAATGAGCAGTTCTTC. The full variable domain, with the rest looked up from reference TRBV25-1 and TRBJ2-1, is EADIYQTPRYLVIGTGKKITLECSQTMGHDKMYWYQQDPGMELHLIHYSYGVNSTEKGDLSSESTVSRIRTEHFPLTLESARPSHTSQYLCASSALAGGFNEQFFGPGTRLTVL.

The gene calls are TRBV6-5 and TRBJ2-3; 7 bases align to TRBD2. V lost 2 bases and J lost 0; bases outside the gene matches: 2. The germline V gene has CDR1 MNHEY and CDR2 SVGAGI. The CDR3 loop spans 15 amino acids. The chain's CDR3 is CASSYERGSTDTQYF. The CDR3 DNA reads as TGTGCCAGCAGTTACGAGCGGGGTAGCACAGATACGCAGTATTTT.

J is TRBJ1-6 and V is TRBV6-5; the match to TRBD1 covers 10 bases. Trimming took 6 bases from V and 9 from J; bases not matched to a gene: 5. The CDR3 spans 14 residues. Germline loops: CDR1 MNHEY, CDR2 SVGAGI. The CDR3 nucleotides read TGTGCCAGCAGGACCGGGACAGGGGTTTCACCCCTCCACTTT. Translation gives CASRTGTGVSPLHF.

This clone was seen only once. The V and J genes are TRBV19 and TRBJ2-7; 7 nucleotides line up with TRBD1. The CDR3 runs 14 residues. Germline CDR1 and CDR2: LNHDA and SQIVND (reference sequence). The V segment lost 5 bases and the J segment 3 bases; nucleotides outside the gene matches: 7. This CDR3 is CASSPRGQNYEQYF. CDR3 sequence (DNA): TGTGCCAGTAGTCCCAGGGGACAGAACTACGAGCAGTACTTC.

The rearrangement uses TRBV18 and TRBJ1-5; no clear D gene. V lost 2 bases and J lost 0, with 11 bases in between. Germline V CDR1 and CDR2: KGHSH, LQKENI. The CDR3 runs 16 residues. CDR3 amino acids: CASSPSTPDSNQPQHF. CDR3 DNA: TGTGCCAGCTCACCAAGTACACCCGATAGCAATCAGCCCCAGCATTTT.

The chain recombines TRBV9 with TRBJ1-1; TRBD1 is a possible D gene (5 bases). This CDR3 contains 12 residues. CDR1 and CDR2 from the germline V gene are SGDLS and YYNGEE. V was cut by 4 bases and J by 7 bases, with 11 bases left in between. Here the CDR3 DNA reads TGTGCCAGCAGCAGAGACACAGGTGAAGCTTTCTTT. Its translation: CASSRDTGEAFF.

CDR3 region: CASSESEERATNEKLFF. CDR3 DNA: TGTGCCAGCAGTGAAAGCGAAGAGAGAGCAACTAATGAAAAACTGTTTTTT. This chain connects TRBV2 to TRBJ1-4; D gene ambiguous. Per germline, CDR1 SNHLY and CDR2 FYNNEI. V was cut by 2 bases and J by 0 bases, with 13 bases left in between. The length of the CDR3 is 17 residues.

The DNA for the CDR3 is TGTGCCAGCTCACCTGTGGGGAGATATTATGAGCAGTTCTTC. It yields the protein CASSPVGRYYEQFF. The rearrangement joins TRBV18 to TRBJ2-1, with a weak D call TRBD2 (5 bases). The CDR3 is 14 residues long. Germline V gene sequence: CDR1 KGHSH, CDR2 LQKENI. Trimming pared 3 bases from V and 8 bases from J, leaving 14 bases between.

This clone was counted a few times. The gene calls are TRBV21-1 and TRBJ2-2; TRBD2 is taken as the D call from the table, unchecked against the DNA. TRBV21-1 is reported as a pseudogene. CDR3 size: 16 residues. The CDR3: CASSSNGTSNTGELFF. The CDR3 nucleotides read TGTGCCAGCAGCAGTAACGGGACTTCTAACACCGGGGAGCTGTTTTTT.

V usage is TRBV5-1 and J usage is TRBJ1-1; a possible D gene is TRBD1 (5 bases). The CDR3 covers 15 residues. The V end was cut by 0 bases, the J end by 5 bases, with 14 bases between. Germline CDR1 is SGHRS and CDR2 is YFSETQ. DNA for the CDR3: TGCGCCAGCAGCTTGGTAGGCCCGGGGGGTACTGAAGCTTTCTTT. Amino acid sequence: CASSLVGPGGTEAFF. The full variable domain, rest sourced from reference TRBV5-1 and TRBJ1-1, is KAGVTQTPRYLIKTRGQQVTLSCSPISGHRSVSWYQQTPGQGLQFLFEYFSETQRNKGNFPGRFSGRQFSNSRSEMNVSTLELGDSALYLCASSLVGPGGTEAFFGQGTRLTVV.